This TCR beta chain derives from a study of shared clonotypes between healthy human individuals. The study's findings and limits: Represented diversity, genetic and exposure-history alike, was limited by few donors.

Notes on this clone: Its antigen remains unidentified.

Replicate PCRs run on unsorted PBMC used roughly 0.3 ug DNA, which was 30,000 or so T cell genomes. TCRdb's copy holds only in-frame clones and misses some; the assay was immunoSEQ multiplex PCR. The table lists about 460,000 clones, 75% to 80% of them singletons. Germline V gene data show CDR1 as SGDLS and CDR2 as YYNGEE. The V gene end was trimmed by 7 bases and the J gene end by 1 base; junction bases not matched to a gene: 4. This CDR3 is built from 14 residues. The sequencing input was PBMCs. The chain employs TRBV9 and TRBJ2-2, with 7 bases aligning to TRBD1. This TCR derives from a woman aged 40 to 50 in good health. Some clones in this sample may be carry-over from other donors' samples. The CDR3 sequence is CASGQVKNTGELFF. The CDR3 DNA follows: TGTGCCAGCGGACAGGTAAAGAACACCGGGGAGCTGTTTTTT. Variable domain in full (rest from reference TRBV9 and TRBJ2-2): DSGVTQTPKHLITATGQRVTLRCSPRSGDLSVYWYQQSLDQGLQFLIQYYNGEERAKGNILERFSAQQFPDLHSELNLSSLELGDSALYFCASGQVKNTGELFFGEGSRLTVL.